In its sample, the clone carrying this T cell receptor beta chain was seen a few times. Its antigen is undetermined. V lost 1 base, J lost 4 bases, and 10 bases lay in between. The CDR3 spans 15 residues. CDR1 SGHTA and CDR2 FQGNSA come from the germline V gene. These data are taken from a study of beta chain features in type 1 diabetes. Study-wide points: An over-representation of cells with high TCR expression could result from cDNA sequencing. With patients and controls alike, PCR might favor shorter templates to an equal degree.

The whole isolated RNA underwent reverse transcription, so sequencing captured expressed TCRB transcripts. An average near 3.57 million reads came from naive, central memory and regulatory T cell samples. The assay was immunoSEQ multiplex PCR, and TCRdb's table has in-frame clones only and misses some. The table lists under 450,000 clones, roughly 13% of them singletons. This receptor was identified in a man younger than 45 in good health. The V call is TRBV7-2, the J call TRBJ1-4; no clear D gene. The sample taken for sequencing was naive CD4+ T cells from blood. The CDR3 DNA sequence: TGTGCCAGCAGCTTAGGGCCAGGCGGTAATGAAAAACTGTTTTTT. It encodes CASSLGPGGNEKLFF.